What follows are 9 T cell receptor beta chains derived from one specimen sequenced in a study of blood T cell repertoires in COVID-19. Repertoires were generated with immunoSEQ multiplex PCR, while TCRdb's copy carries only in-frame clones and drops some. The sample lists roughly 190,000 clones, roughly 94% seen once, with approximately 0.69% in the top ten. Source material: peripheral blood. The receptors were sampled from a man in his thirties or forties with COVID-19, enrolled during active disease.

The chain couples TRBV11-2 to TRBJ1-6; D perhaps matches TRBD1 (5 bases). From germline, CDR1 is SGHAT and CDR2 FQNNGV. V was shortened by 8 bases and J by 7 bases, with 18 bases between the two germline ends. CDR3 size: 15 residues. The CDR3 DNA reads TGTGCCAGCGGACCCACGACAGTGCGAAATTCACCCCTCCACTTT. Translating gives CASGPTTVRNSPLHF.

The chain combines TRBV5-4 with TRBJ2-2, with TRBD1 matching 10 bases. Germline lookup yields CDR1 SGHNT and CDR2 YYREEE (reference sequence). The CDR3 has 16 amino acids. The ends lost 5 bases at V and 2 bases at J; junction bases unmatched: 6. Here the CDR3 DNA reads TGTGCCAGCAGGCAGGACAGGGGGGCTAACACCGGGGAGCTGTTTTTT. Translating it yields CASRQDRGANTGELFF.

This clone showed up just once. V is TRBV19 and J is TRBJ1-5; 12 bases map to TRBD1. Germline V lookup: CDR1 LNHDA, CDR2 SQIVND (reference sequence). V shed 6 bases, J shed 2 bases, and the junction held 11 bases outside the gene matches. CDR3 length: 18 residues. CDR3 in amino acids: CASRHPGQGAGGNQPQHF. DNA of the CDR3: TGTGCCAGTAGACATCCGGGACAGGGGGCGGGAGGCAATCAGCCCCAGCATTTT.

The chain has TRBV28 and TRBJ2-7; 9 bases agree with TRBD1. In germline, CDR1 is MDHEN, CDR2 SYDVKM. Germline trimming cut 8 bases from V and 1 base from J; bases unmatched to any gene: 6. CDR3 length: 14 amino acids. The CDR3 DNA sequence: TGTGCCAGCCATGACAGGGGGAAATCCTACGAGCAGTACTTC. Its protein is CASHDRGKSYEQYF.

The V and J genes are TRBV4-2 and TRBJ2-5; D is perhaps TRBD1 (6 bases). The ends were cut back, 0 bases at V and 5 bases at J, with 16 bases in the middle. CDR1 is LGHNA, CDR2 YNFKEQ, per germline. The CDR3 is 16 residues long. CDR3 loop: CASSQDLQGRGETQYF. In DNA form, the CDR3 reads TGTGCCAGCAGCCAAGATCTCCAGGGGCGCGGGGAGACCCAGTACTTC.

The rearrangement joins TRBV19 to TRBJ1-5; D might be TRBD1 (6 bases). CDR3 length equals 13 residues. V was clipped by 5 bases and J by 6 bases, with 11 bases between them. CDR1 and CDR2 (germline): LNHDA, SQIVND (reference sequence). CDR3 sequence (DNA): TGTGCCAGTAGTTTACAGGGCCGTCAGCCCCAGCATTTT. Encoded protein: CASSLQGRQPQHF. The full variable domain, rest sourced from reference TRBV19 and TRBJ1-5, is DGGITQSPKYLFRKEGQNVTLSCEQNLNHDAMYWYRQDPGQGLRLIYYSQIVNDFQKGDIAEGYSVSREKKESFPLTVTSAQKNPTAFYLCASSLQGRQPQHFGDGTRLSIL.

The chain carries TRBV29-1 and TRBJ1-2; D not resolved. There are 11 residues in the CDR3. V was cut by 5 bases and J by 6 bases, with 10 bases left in between. In germline, CDR1 is SQVTM, CDR2 ANQGSEA. The CDR3 sequence: CSVWVDNGYTF. The CDR3 nucleotides read TGCAGCGTTTGGGTCGACAATGGCTACACCTTC.

This chain joins TRBV6-4 and TRBJ1-1, with TRBD1 matching over 11 bases. Germline V gives CDR1 MRHNA, CDR2 SNTAGT. The CDR3 has 14 amino acids. Trimming cost V 6 bases and J 6 bases; bases outside gene matches: 6. CDR3 protein: CASRTGQGGSEAFF. DNA of the CDR3: TGTGCCAGCAGGACGGGACAGGGGGGTTCTGAAGCTTTCTTT.

This sequence joins TRBV3-1 (or the pseudogene TRBV3-2) and TRBJ2-3, with 9 bases matching TRBD1. Looked up from germline, CDR1 is LGHDT and CDR2 is YNNKEL (reference sequence). J lost 1 base, V lost 4 bases, and 3 bases had no gene match. CDR3 length: 15 amino acids. The CDR3, as DNA: TGTGCCAGCAGCCCCAGACAGGGGGGCACAGATACGCAGTATTTT. Encoded protein: CASSPRQGGTDTQYF.